The entry that follows covers one TCR beta chain sequence. As yet, its antigen is unknown. Profiling relied on immunoSEQ multiplex PCR, and the TCRdb table lists in-frame clones only, not all of them. The top ten hold roughly 2.3% of the sample, which has 150,000 to 200,000 clones, roughly 92% seen once. This sample stems from a study of T cell responses to AZD1222 COVID-19 vaccine. Whole-study findings and limits: Possibly, clonal diversity was underestimated; donors were largely white British and included more females. Two AZD1222 doses significantly raised spike-specific TCR breadth and depth over controls.

This clonotype was sampled from an adult in good health. The sequences come from peripheral blood, collected on day 0 of AZD1222 vaccination.

The CDR3 is CASTYRDRGYGYTF. As DNA, the CDR3 is TGTGCCAGTACCTACCGGGACAGGGGGTATGGCTACACCTTC. The chain is built from TRBV19 and TRBJ1-2; 11 positions agree with TRBD1. This CDR3 contains 14 residues. V was pared by 7 bases and J by 5 bases, with 6 bases of the junction left unmatched. Germline values: CDR1 LNHDA, CDR2 SQIVND (reference sequence).